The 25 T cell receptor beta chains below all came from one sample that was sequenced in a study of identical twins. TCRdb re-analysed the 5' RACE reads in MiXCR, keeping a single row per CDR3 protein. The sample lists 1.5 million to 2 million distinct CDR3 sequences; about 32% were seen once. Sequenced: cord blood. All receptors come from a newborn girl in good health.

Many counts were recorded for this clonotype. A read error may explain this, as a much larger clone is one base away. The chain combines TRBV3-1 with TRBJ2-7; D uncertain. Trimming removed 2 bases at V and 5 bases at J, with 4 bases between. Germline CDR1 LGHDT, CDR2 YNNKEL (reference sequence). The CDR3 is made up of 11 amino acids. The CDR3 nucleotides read TGTGCCAGCAGCCAAAACCACGAGCAGTACTTC. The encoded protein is CASSQNHEQYF.

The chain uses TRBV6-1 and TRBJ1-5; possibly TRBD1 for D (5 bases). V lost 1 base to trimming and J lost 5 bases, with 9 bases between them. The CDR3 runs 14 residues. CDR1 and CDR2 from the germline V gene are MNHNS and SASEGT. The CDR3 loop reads CASSEVGGHQPQHF. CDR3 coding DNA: TGTGCCAGCAGTGAAGTCGGGGGACATCAGCCCCAGCATTTT.

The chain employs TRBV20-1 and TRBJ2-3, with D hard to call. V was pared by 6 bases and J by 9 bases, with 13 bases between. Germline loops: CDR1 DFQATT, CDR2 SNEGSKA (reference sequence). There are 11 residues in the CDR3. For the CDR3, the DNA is TGCAGTGCGCATAAGGGCGGAACGCAGTATTTT. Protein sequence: CSAHKGGTQYF.

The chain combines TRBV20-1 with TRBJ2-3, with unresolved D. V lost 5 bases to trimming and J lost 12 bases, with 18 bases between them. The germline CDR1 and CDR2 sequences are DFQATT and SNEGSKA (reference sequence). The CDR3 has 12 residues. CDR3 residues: CSAYGPPENQYF. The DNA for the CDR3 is TGCAGTGCTTACGGCCCCCCTGAAAATCAGTATTTT.

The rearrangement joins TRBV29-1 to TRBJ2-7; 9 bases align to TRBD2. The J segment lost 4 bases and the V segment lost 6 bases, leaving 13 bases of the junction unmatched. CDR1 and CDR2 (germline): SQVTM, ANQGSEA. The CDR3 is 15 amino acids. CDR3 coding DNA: TGCAGCGTCGGATGGGGTAGCGGGAGTGTATACGAGCAGTACTTC. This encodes CSVGWGSGSVYEQYF.

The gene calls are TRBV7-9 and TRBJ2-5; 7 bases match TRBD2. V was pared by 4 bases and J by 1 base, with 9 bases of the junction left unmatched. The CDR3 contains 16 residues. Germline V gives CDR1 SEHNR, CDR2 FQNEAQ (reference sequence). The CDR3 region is CASSSTRSGFQETQYF. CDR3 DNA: TGTGCCAGCAGCTCGACGCGTAGCGGGTTCCAAGAGACCCAGTACTTC.

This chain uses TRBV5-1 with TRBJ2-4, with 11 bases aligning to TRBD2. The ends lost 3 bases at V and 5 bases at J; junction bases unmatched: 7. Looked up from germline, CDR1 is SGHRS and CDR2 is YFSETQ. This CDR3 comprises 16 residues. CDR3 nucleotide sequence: TGCGCCAGCAGCTGGACTAGCGGGTCCTCCCAAAACATTCAGTACTTC. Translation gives CASSWTSGSSQNIQYF.

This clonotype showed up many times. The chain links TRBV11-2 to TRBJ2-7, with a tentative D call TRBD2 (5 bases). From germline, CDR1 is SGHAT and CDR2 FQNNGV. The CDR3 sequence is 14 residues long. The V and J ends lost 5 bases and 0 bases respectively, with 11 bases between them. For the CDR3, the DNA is TGTGCCAGCAGCCGAAGCGGAATCTCCTACGAGCAGTACTTC. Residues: CASSRSGISYEQYF.

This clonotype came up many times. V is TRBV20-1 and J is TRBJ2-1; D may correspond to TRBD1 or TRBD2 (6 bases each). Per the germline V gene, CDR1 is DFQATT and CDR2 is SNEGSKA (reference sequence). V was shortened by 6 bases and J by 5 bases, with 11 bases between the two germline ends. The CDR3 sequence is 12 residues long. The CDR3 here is CSARRGHNEQFF. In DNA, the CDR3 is TGCAGTGCAAGACGGGGGCACAATGAGCAGTTCTTC.

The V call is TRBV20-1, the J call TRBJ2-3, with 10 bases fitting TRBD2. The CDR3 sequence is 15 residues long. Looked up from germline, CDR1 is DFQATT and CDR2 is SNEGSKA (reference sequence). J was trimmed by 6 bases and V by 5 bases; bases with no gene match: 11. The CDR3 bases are TGCAGTGCTCGGCCCGGGACTAGCGCCGCGGATACGCAGTATTTT. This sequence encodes CSARPGTSAADTQYF.

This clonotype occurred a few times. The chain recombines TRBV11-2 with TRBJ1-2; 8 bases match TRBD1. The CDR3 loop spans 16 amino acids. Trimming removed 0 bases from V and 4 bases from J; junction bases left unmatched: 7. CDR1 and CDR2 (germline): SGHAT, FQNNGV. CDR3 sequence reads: CASSLDPTGVGYGYTF. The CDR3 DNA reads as TGTGCCAGCAGCTTAGATCCGACAGGGGTGGGCTATGGCTACACCTTC. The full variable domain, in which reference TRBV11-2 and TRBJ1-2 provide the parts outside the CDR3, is EAGVAQSPRYKIIEKRQSVAFWCNPISGHATLYWYQQILGQGPKLLIQFQNNGVVDDSQLPKDRFSAERLKGVDSTLKIQPAKLEDSAVYLCASSLDPTGVGYGYTFGSGTRLTVV.

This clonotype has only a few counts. The CDR3 loop reads CASRSFRGVSNQPQHF. The CDR3 region has the DNA TGTGCCAGCAGGAGCTTTAGGGGGGTGAGCAATCAGCCCCAGCATTTT. V and J are TRBV28 and TRBJ1-5; D perhaps matches TRBD1 (6 bases). The germline V gene has CDR1 MDHEN and CDR2 SYDVKM. This CDR3 spans 16 amino acids. Trimming took 6 bases from V and 1 from J, leaving 16 bases between them.

The CDR3 sequence: CSATQGGGAFF. The CDR3 DNA reads TGCAGTGCTACACAGGGTGGTGGGGCTTTCTTT. V usage is TRBV20-1 and J usage is TRBJ1-1; the D gene is possibly TRBD1 (6 bases). Germline V gene lookup returns CDR1 DFQATT and CDR2 SNEGSKA (reference sequence). CDR3 length: 11 residues. V lost 4 bases and J 11 bases, leaving 14 bases between the germline ends.

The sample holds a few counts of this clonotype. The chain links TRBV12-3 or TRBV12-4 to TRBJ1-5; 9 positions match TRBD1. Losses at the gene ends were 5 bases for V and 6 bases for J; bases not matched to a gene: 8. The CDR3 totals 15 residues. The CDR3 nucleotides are TGTGCCAGCAGTGTACAACAGGGGGCCGGTCAGCCCCAGCATTTT. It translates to CASSVQQGAGQPQHF.

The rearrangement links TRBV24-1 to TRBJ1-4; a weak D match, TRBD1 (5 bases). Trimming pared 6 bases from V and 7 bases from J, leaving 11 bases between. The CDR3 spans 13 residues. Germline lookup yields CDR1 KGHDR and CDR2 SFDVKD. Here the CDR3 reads CATSQGFGEKLFF. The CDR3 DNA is TGTGCCACCAGTCAGGGTTTCGGTGAAAAACTGTTTTTT.

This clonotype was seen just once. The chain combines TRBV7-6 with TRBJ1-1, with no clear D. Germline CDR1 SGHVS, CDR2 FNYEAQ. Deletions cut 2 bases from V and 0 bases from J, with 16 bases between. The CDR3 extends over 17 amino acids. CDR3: CASSLNRGGRLNTEAFF. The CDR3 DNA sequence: TGTGCCAGCAGCTTAAACCGTGGTGGGCGGCTGAACACTGAAGCTTTCTTT.

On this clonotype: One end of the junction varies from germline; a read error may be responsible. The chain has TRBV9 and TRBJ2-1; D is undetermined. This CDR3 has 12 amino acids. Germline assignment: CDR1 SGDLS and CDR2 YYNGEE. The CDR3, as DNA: TGTGCCAGCAGCGCCCGATACAATGGGCAGTTCTTC. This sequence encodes CASSARYNGQFF.

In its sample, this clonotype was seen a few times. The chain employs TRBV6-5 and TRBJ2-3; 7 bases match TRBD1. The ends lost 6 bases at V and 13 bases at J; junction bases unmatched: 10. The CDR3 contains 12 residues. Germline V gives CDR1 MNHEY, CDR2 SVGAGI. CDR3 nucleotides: TGTGCCAGCAGAAACACAGGGGATTCTGAGTATTTT. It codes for CASRNTGDSEYF.

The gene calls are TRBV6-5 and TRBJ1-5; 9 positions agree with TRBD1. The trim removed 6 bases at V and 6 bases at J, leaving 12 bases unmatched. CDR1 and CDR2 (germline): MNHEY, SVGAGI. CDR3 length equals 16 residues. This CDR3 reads CASRREWTGEFQPQHF. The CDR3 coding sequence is TGTGCCAGCAGACGCGAATGGACAGGGGAATTTCAGCCCCAGCATTTT.

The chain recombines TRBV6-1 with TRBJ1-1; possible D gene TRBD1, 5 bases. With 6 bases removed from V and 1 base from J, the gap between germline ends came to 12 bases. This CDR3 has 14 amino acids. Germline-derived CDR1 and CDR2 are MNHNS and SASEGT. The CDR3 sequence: CASSGTPRNTEAFF. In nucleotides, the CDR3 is TGTGCCAGCAGCGGGACTCCCAGGAACACTGAAGCTTTCTTT.

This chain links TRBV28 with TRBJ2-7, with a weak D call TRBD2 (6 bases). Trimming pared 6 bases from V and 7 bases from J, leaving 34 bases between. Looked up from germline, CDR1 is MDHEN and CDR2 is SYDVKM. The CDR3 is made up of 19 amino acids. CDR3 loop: CASSPLHRAGVPLYNEQYF. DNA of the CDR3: TGTGCCAGCAGCCCTCTTCATCGAGCGGGCGTCCCCCTTTACAATGAGCAGTACTTC.

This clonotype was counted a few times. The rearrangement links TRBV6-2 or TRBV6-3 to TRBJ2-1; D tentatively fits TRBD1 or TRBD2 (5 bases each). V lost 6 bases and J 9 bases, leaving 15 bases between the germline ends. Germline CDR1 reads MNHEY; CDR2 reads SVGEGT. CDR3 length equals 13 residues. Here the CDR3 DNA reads TGTGCCAGCAGCTTCGACAGAGGGAGTGAGCAGTTCTTC. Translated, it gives CASSFDRGSEQFF.

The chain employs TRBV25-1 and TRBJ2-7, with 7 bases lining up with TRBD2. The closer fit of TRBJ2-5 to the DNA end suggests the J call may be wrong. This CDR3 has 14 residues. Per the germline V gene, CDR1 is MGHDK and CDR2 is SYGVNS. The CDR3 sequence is CASSEVGLGETQYF. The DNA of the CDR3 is TGTGCCAGCAGTGAGGTTGGACTAGGGGAGACCCAGTACTTC.

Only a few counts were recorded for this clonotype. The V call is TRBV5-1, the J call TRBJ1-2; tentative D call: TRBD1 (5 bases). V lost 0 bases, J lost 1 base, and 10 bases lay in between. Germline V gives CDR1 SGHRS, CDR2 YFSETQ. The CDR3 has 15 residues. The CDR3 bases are TGCGCCAGCAGCTTGGGACAGAGGCGTAACTATGGCTACACCTTC. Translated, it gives CASSLGQRRNYGYTF.

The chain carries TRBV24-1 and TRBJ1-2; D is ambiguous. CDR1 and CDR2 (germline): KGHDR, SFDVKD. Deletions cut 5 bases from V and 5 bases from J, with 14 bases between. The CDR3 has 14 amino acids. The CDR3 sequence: CATSAQTSVYGYTF. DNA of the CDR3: TGTGCCACCAGTGCCCAAACCTCAGTTTATGGCTACACCTTC.